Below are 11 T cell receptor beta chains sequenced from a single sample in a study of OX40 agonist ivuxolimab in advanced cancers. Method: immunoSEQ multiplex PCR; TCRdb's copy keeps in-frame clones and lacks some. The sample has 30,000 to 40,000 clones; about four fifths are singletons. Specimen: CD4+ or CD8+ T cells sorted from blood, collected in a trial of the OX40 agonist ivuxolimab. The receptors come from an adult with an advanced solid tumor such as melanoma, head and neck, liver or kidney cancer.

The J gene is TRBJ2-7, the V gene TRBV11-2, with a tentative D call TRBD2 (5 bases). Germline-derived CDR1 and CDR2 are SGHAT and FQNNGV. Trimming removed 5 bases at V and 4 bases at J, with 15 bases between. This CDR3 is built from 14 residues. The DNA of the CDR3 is TGTGCCAGCAGCCCAGTAGTTGGAGGATACGAGCAGTACTTC. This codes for CASSPVVGGYEQYF. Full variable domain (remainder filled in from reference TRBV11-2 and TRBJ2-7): EAGVAQSPRYKIIEKRQSVAFWCNPISGHATLYWYQQILGQGPKLLIQFQNNGVVDDSQLPKDRFSAERLKGVDSTLKIQPAKLEDSAVYLCASSPVVGGYEQYFGPGTRLTVT.

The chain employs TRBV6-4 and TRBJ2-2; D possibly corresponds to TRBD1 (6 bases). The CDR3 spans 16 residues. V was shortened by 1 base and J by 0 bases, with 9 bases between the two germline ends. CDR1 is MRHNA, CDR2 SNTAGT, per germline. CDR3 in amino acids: CASSDLGAANTGELFF. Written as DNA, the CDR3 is TGTGCCAGCAGTGACTTGGGGGCTGCGAACACCGGGGAGCTGTTTTTT.

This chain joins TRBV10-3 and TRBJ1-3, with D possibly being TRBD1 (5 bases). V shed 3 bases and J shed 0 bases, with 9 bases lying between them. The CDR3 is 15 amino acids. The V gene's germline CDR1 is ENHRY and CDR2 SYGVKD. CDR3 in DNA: TGTGCCATCAGTGAAGGGACCCTCTCTGGAAACACCATATATTTT. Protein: CAISEGTLSGNTIYF.

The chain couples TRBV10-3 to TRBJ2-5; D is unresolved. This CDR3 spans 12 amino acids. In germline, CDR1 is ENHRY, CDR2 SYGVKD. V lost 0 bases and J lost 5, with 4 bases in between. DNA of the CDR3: TGTGCCATCAGTGAGTCTGCGGAGACCCAGTACTTC. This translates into CAISESAETQYF.

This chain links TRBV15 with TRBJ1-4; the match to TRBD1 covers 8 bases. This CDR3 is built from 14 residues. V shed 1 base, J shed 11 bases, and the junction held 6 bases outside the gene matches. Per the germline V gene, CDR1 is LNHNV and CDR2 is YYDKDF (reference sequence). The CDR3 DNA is TGTGCCACCAGCAGAGGCCAGGGACAGGACAAACTGTTTTTT. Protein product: CATSRGQGQDKLFF.

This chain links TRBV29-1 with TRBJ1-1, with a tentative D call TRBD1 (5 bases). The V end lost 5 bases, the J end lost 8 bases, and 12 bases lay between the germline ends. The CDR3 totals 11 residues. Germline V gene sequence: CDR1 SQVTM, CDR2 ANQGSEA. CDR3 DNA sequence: TGCAGCGTTTCGAGAGGGGAAGAAGCTTTCTTT. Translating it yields CSVSRGEEAFF.

For the CDR3, the DNA is TGTGCCAGCAGTTCCACACTAGCGGGGGGTTACAATGAGCAGTTCTTC. It yields the protein CASSSTLAGGYNEQFF. The chain has TRBV6-5 and TRBJ2-1; 12 bases match TRBD2. The CDR3 extends over 16 amino acids. In germline, CDR1 is MNHEY, CDR2 SVGAGI. The trim removed 4 bases at V and 4 bases at J, leaving 5 bases unmatched.

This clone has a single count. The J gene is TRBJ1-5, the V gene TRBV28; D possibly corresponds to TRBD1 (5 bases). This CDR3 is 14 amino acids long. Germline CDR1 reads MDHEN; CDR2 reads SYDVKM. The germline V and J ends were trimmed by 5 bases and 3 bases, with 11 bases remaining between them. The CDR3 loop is CASSLGEDNQPQHF. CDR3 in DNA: TGTGCCAGCAGTCTGGGGGAGGACAATCAGCCCCAGCATTTT.

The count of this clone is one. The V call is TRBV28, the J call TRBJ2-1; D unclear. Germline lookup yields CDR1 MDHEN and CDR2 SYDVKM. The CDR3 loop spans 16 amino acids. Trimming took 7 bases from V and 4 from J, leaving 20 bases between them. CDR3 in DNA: TGTGCCAGCATTAAAGGAATAGGGTATCGATACAATGAGCAGTTCTTC. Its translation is CASIKGIGYRYNEQFF.

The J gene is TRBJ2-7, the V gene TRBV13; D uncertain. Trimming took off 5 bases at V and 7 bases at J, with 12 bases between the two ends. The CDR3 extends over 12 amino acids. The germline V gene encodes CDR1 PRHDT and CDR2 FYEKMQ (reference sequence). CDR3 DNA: TGTGCCAGCAGCCTCTCGCTCGGGGAGCAGTACTTC. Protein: CASSLSLGEQYF.

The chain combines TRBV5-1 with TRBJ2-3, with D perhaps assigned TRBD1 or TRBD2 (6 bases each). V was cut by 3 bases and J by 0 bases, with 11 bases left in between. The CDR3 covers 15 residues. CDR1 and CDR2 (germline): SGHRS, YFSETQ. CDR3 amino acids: CASSSGAGSTDTQYF. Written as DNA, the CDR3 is TGCGCCAGCAGCTCGGGGGCGGGGAGCACAGATACGCAGTATTTT.